Sequencing of this T cell receptor beta chain was carried out in a study of blood T cell repertoires in COVID-19. About the research overall: Acute-phase and convalescent COVID-19 samples originated in the United States, Italy and Spain. The cDNA or gDNA used as material had been derived from T cells, B-cell-depleted T cells, or PBMCs.

The V and J ends lost 0 bases and 2 bases, in that order; junction bases with no gene match: 5. The CDR3 runs 17 residues. Per germline, CDR1 LGHNA and CDR2 YSLEER. As handled by the study authors: Scientists estimated how many nucleated cells there were by amplifying reference gene primers. Produced via immunoSEQ multiplex PCR; TCRdb's table is partial and in-frame only. V, J and clone size reflect that table, while D and trimming were determined from the DNA. The sample carries 380,000 or so clones, around 88% recorded once. Patients at the Seattle site were enrolled during active infection and followed longitudinally.

This TCR was recovered from a woman aged 60-75 years with COVID-19, enrolled during active disease. The sequenced sample consisted of peripheral blood. The chain joins TRBV4-3 to TRBJ1-4; 8 bases agree with TRBD1. This chain's CDR3 is CASSQDFQGATNEKLFF. CDR3 coding DNA: TGCGCCAGCAGCCAAGATTTCCAGGGGGCGACTAATGAAAAACTGTTTTTT.